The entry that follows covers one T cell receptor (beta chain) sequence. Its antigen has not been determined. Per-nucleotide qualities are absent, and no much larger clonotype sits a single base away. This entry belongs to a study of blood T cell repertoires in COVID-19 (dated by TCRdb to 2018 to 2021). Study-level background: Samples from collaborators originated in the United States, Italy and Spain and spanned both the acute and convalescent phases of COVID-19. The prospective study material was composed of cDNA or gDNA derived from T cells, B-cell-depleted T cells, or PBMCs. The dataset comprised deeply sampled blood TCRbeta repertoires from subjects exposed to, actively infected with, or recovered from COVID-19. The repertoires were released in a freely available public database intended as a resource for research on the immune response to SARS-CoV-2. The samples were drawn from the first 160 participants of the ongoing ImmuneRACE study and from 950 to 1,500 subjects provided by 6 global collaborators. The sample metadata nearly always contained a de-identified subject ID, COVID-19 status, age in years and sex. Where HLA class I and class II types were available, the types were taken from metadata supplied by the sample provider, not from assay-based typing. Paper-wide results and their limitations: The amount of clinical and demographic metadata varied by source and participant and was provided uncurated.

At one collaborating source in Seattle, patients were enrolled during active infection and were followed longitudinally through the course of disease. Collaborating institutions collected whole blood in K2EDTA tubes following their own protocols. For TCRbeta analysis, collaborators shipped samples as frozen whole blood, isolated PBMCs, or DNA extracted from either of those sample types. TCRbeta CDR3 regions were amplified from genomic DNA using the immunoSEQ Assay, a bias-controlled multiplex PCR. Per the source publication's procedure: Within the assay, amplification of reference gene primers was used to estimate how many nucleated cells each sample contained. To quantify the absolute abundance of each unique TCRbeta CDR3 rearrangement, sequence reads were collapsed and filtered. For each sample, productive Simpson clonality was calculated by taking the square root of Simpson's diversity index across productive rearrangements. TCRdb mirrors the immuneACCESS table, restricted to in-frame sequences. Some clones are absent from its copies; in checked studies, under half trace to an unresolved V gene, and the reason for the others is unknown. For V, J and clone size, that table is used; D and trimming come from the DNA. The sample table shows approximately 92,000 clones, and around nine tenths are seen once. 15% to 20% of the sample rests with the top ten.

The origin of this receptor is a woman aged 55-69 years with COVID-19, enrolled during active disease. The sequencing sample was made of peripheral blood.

The DNA sequence is given as TGTGCCAGCAGCCAGGGCCGGAGGGCGTGGGAGACCCAGTACTTC. This is translated as CASSQGRRAWETQYF. The chain was built from TRBV7-2 and TRBJ2-5; D gene: possibly TRBD2, on 6 matching bases. Cut back by 5 bases and 5 bases, the V and J ends lie 18 bases apart. Via the germline V gene, CDR1 is SGHTA and CDR2 FQGNSA. The CDR3 sequence holds 15 residues, the cysteine and phenylalanine included. The CDR3 DNA has 45 bases and is translated from base 1.